What follows describes a single T cell receptor beta chain. The data originate from a study of T-cell reconstitution after alpha-beta-depleted transplantation in children. The TCRbeta library was prepared with unique molecular identifiers. Using its own MiXCR run on the PCR reads, TCRdb lists one record per CDR3 protein. Among a few hundred thousand distinct CDR3 sequences listed, 27% were seen once. The CDR3 is 15 residues long. V was clipped by 4 bases and J by 1 base, with 13 bases between them. Per the germline V gene, CDR1 is SGHRS and CDR2 is YFSETQ. Sequenced here: PBMCs, sampled before TCRalphabeta/CD19-depleted stem cell transplant. This TCR was sampled from a boy under two years old with Wiskott-Aldrich syndrome, due to receive a stem cell transplant. The chain joins TRBV5-1 to TRBJ2-3, with D unresolved. The CDR3: CASSPSTRRTDTQYF. The CDR3 DNA reads TGCGCCAGCAGCCCGAGTACTCGACGCACAGATACGCAGTATTTT.